A single sample gave rise to the 7 T cell receptor beta chains below, sequenced in a study of T cells in women clearing cervical HPV infection (dated by TCRdb to the late 2010s). Receptor libraries were prepared by the immunoSEQ multiplex PCR assay. Entries here come from immuneACCESS through TCRdb and include only in-frame sequences with V and J called. Some clones fail to appear in such tables; in the studies checked, an unresolved V gene covers under half of the shortfall, and the cause of the remainder is unknown. The sample's own table lists about 35,000 clones. 6% to 8.5% of the sample lies in the top ten. The specimen was blood buffy coat. The origin of the receptors is a woman between 18 and 75 years old with a cervical HPV16 infection that either progressed to CIN3+ or cleared (not recorded which).

Worth noting for this clone: The read finishes 3 residues shy of the CDR3 end, and the germline J gene is used to complete it. The chain recombines TRBV5-1 with TRBJ1-5; 7 nucleotides agree with TRBD1. CDR1 is SGHRS, CDR2 YFSETQ, per germline. V was clipped by 2 bases and J by 5 bases; unmatched bases: 1. The CDR3 is made up of 13 amino acids. The CDR3 DNA, read in part, is TGCGCCAGCAGCTTTACAGGGGATCAGCCC. Translated: CASSFTGDQP. The complete CDR3 sequence is CASSFTGDQPQHF.

With respect to this clone: The CDR3 end is not reached by the read, which stops 3 residues before it; the germline J gene fills it in. The J gene is TRBJ2-1, the V gene TRBV2; 11 bases are shared with TRBD2. The V and J ends lost 10 bases and 3 bases, in that order; junction bases with no gene match: 2. The CDR3 is made up of 13 amino acids. The germline CDR1 and CDR2 sequences are SNHLY and FYNNEI. The CDR3 loop reads CATLAGGYNEQFF. The sequenced CDR3 bases are TGTGCCACTCTAGCGGGAGGCTACAATGAG.

As regards this clone: The read gets to within 3 residues of the CDR3 end, and the germline J gene fills in the rest. The chain has TRBV7-9 and TRBJ1-2, with D uncertain. There are 12 residues in the CDR3. CDR1 and CDR2 (germline): SEHNR, FQNEAQ (reference sequence). The CDR3 bases that were read are TGTGCCAGCAGCCTCCCTATGTCCGAC. It yields the protein CASSLPMSD. The whole CDR3 reads CASSLPMSDYTF.

Points on this clone: Sequencing ends 3 residues short of the CDR3 end; the germline J gene provides the rest. The rearrangement links TRBV2 to TRBJ1-5; TRBD1 matches at 9 bases. CDR3 length equals 14 residues. With V trimmed by 5 bases and J by 4 bases, 3 bases remained unmatched. Germline V gene data show CDR1 as SNHLY and CDR2 as FYNNEI. CDR3 DNA (partial): TGTGCCAGCAGTTCGGACAGGGGAAATCAGCCC. It codes for CASSSDRGNQP. The entire CDR3 is CASSSDRGNQPQHF.

Of note for this clone: The read comes to an end 3 residues before the CDR3 does, leaving the germline J gene to fill in the end. The V and J genes are TRBV6-1 and TRBJ2-3; 8 nucleotides match TRBD1. Germline V gives CDR1 MNHNS, CDR2 SASEGT. The CDR3 spans 14 residues. Partial CDR3 DNA: TGTGCCAGCAGTGACGGACAGGGAGGTCAGCCG. It specifies CASSDGQGGQP. The CDR3 reads in full as CASSDGQGGQPQYF.

A remark on this clone: Coverage ceases 3 residues before the CDR3 finishes, and the germline J gene fills in the end. The genes are TRBV30 and TRBJ1-1; D gene ambiguous. This CDR3 spans 9 amino acids. Germline V gives CDR1 GTSNPN, CDR2 SVGIG (reference sequence). CDR3 region: CAWSLRAFF. The sequenced part of the CDR3 DNA is TGTGCCTGGAGTCTTCGA.

On this clone itself: The CDR3 end lies 3 residues beyond the end of the read and is filled in from the germline J gene. The sample holds other DNA sequences that translate to the same CDR3. The rearrangement uses TRBV18 and TRBJ1-2; D perhaps matches TRBD1 (5 bases). CDR3 length equals 15 residues. Germline V gene lookup returns CDR1 KGHSH and CDR2 LQKENI. The sequenced CDR3 bases are TGTGCCAGCTCCCGAGAGCCTAGCGGGGACCATGTG. It translates to CASSREPSGDHV. The entire CDR3 sequence reads CASSREPSGDHVYTF.